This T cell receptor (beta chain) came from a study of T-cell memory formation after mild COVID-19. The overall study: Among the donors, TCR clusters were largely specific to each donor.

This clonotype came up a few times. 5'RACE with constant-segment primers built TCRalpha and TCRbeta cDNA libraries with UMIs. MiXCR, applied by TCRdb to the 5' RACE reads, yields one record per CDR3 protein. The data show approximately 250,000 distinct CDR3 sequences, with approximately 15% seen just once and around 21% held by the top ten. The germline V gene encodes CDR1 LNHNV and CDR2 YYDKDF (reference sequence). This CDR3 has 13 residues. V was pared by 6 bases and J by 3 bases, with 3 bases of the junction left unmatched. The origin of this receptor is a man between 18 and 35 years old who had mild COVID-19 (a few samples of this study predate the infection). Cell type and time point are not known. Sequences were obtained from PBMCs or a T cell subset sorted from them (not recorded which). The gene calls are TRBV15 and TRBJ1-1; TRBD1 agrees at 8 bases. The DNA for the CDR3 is TGTGCCACCAGTCAGGGGGCGGACACTGAAGCTTTCTTT. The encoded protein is CATSQGADTEAFF.